Given below is one T cell receptor beta chain in context. Its specificity is not known. It was RNA transcripts that yielded the amplified TCR beta CDR3 regions. The HTBI primer set served for first-round RT-PCR of the TCR CDR3. TCRdb analysed the multiplex PCR reads with MiXCR anew, one entry per CDR3 protein. The profile shows 550,000 to 600,000 distinct CDR3 sequences, about 45% of them singletons. A patient was excluded if there was uncontrolled infection, other autoimmune disease, pregnancy or lactation. This specimen belongs to a study of T cells in Graves' hyperthyroidism and ophthalmopathy. V gave up 0 bases and J gave up 9 bases; unmatched junction bases: 13. This CDR3 contains 18 residues. Germline CDR1 reads SEHNR; CDR2 reads FQNEAQ (reference sequence). Overall study results and limits: Most thyroid clonotypes that were expanded above 0.001 also turned up in blood.

Input material: peripheral blood or thyroid tissue (not recorded which). This TCR was recovered from an adult woman with Graves' disease, either hyperthyroidism or ophthalmopathy (not recorded which). The chain employs TRBV7-9 and TRBJ1-6; 8 bases match TRBD1. The CDR3 nucleotides read TGTGCCAGCAGCTTAGCGTCGGGACAGGTTCGGCTATTTTCACCCCTCCACTTT. Translated, it gives CASSLASGQVRLFSPLHF.